Listed below are T cell receptor beta chains from one sample, sequenced in a study of cytomegalovirus exposure and HLA in healthy donors. This table comes from immunoSEQ multiplex PCR, and its TCRdb copy is limited to in-frame clones, with some not included. The sample has roughly 100,000 clones; approximately 16% are singletons. The sequencing sample was made of PBMCs. The receptors originated from a female donor in good health and CMV-seronegative. CDR3s include the opening cysteine and the closing phenylalanine or tryptophan. Each record gives: CDR3 length, clone size, J gene, D gene, V gene, CDR3 protein, CDR3 DNA. D genes are given only for firm matches. Clone sizes are given selectively: once, few, many, or a class where the clone is expanded.

length: 15; size: few; J: TRBJ2-5; D: NA; V: TRBV7-2; CDR3: CASSLAGAPQETQYF; DNA: TGTGCCAGCAGCTTAGCGGGAGCCCCCCAAGAGACCCAGTACTTC
length: 15; size: NA; J: TRBJ1-4; D: TRBD1; V: TRBV4-3; CDR3: CASSHSGTGEEKLFF; DNA: TGCGCCAGCAGCCACTCCGGGACAGGGGAAGAAAAACTGTTTTTT
length: 15; size: NA; J: TRBJ2-7; D: NA; V: TRBV5-6; CDR3: CASSLGGARSFGQYF; DNA: TGTGCCAGCAGCTTGGGTGGGGCACGATCATTCGGGCAGTACTTC
length: 13; size: NA; J: TRBJ1-5; D: NA; V: TRBV10-3; CDR3: CASGYSTNQPQHF; DNA: TGTGCCTCGGGGTACAGCACAAATCAGCCCCAGCATTTT
length: 17; size: few; J: TRBJ2-7; D: TRBD1; V: TRBV5-4; CDR3: CASSLETGGQGLYEQYF; DNA: TGTGCCAGCAGCTTGGAGACGGGGGGACAGGGACTCTACGAGCAGTACTTC
length: 16; size: few; J: TRBJ2-3; D: TRBD2; V: TRBV19; CDR3: CASSIASGASTDTQYF; DNA: TGTGCCAGTAGTATAGCCAGCGGGGCGAGCACAGATACGCAGTATTTT
length: 12; size: few; J: TRBJ1-5; D: NA; V: TRBV29-1; CDR3: CSVGEGNQPQHF; DNA: TGCAGCGTTGGTGAGGGCAATCAGCCCCAGCATTTT
length: 15; size: NA; J: TRBJ1-2; D: TRBD1; V: TRBV27; CDR3: CASSLAAGGYYGYTF; DNA: TGTGCCAGCAGTTTGGCAGCAGGGGGGTACTATGGCTACACCTTC
length: 15; size: NA; J: TRBJ2-6; D: NA; V: TRBV10-3; CDR3: CAISRKSSGANVLPF; DNA: TGTGCCATCAGTCGGAAAAGCTCTGGGGCCAACGTCCTGCCTTTC
length: 15; size: NA; J: TRBJ2-2; D: NA; V: TRBV5-6; CDR3: CASSFGTGFPGALFF; DNA: TGTGCCAGCAGCTTCGGGACTGGGTTTCCCGGTGCGCTGTTTTTT
length: 14; size: few; J: TRBJ2-7; D: NA; V: TRBV9; CDR3: CASSVGGQIYEQYF; DNA: TGTGCCAGCAGCGTGGGTGGACAGATCTACGAGCAGTACTTC
length: 15; size: NA; J: TRBJ2-1; D: TRBD2; V: TRBV6-5; CDR3: CASSSLAGGDNEQFF; DNA: TGTGCCAGCAGTTCACTAGCGGGGGGAGACAATGAGCAGTTCTTC
length: 13; size: few; J: TRBJ2-7; D: TRBD1; V: TRBV5-1; CDR3: CASSRDRGYEQYF; DNA: TGCGCCAGCAGTCGGGACAGGGGCTACGAGCAGTACTTC
length: 13; size: NA; J: TRBJ2-5; D: NA; V: TRBV19; CDR3: CASSILVRETQYF; DNA: TGTGCCAGTAGTATCTTGGTACGGGAGACCCAGTACTTC
length: 16; size: few; J: TRBJ2-3; D: TRBD2; V: TRBV7-2; CDR3: CASSLVRGGSTDTQYF; DNA: TGTGCCAGCAGCTTAGTACGGGGGGGAAGCACAGATACGCAGTATTTT
length: 15; size: few; J: TRBJ2-2; D: TRBD2; V: TRBV29-1; CDR3: CSVGRAGGSEGELFF; DNA: TGCAGCGTTGGAAGAGCGGGAGGGTCTGAGGGGGAGCTGTTTTTT
length: 12; size: few; J: TRBJ2-7; D: NA; V: TRBV14; CDR3: CASSQVLYEQYF; DNA: TGTGCCAGCAGCCAAGTACTCTACGAGCAGTACTTC
length: 14; size: NA; J: TRBJ2-7; D: NA; V: TRBV6-5; CDR3: CASSYGDPSSEQYF; DNA: TGTGCCAGCAGTTACGGAGATCCCTCGTCCGAGCAGTACTTC
length: 16; size: NA; J: TRBJ2-1; D: TRBD2; V: TRBV7-9; CDR3: CASSPRLAGADNEQFF; DNA: TGTGCCAGCAGCCCAAGACTAGCGGGAGCAGACAATGAGCAGTTCTTC
length: 14; size: NA; J: TRBJ1-2; D: TRBD1; V: TRBV9; CDR3: CASSVNIGGPGYTF; DNA: TGTGCCAGCAGCGTAAACATAGGGGGCCCTGGCTACACCTTC
length: 14; size: NA; J: TRBJ1-3; D: NA; V: TRBV9; CDR3: CASSGQDSGNTIYF; DNA: TGTGCCAGCAGCGGACAGGATTCTGGAAACACCATATATTTT
length: 13; size: NA; J: TRBJ1-2; D: NA; V: TRBV9; CDR3: CASNVAGDYGYTF; DNA: TGTGCCAGCAACGTAGCAGGGGATTATGGCTACACCTTC
length: 13; size: few; J: TRBJ1-6; D: NA; V: TRBV7-9; CDR3: CASAGVDNSPLHF; DNA: TGTGCCAGCGCAGGGGTCGACAATTCACCCCTCCACTTT
length: 17; size: NA; J: TRBJ2-2; D: TRBD2; V: TRBV4-3; CDR3: CASSRDPSGSFAGELFF; DNA: TGCGCCAGCAGCCGGGACCCCAGCGGGAGTTTTGCCGGGGAGCTGTTTTTT
length: 17; size: NA; J: TRBJ2-7; D: TRBD2; V: TRBV27; CDR3: CASSPGLAGPGAYEQYF; DNA: TGTGCCAGCAGTCCGGGACTAGCGGGACCTGGGGCCTACGAGCAGTACTTC
length: 14; size: NA; J: TRBJ1-1; D: NA; V: TRBV2; CDR3: CASKGQGVSTEAFF; DNA: TGTGCCAGCAAAGGACAAGGGGTGAGCACTGAAGCTTTCTTT
length: 15; size: NA; J: TRBJ2-7; D: TRBD2; V: TRBV9; CDR3: CASSVDTGGPYEQYF; DNA: TGTGCCAGCAGCGTAGACACGGGAGGACCCTACGAGCAGTACTTC
length: 16; size: NA; J: TRBJ1-1; D: TRBD1; V: TRBV7-9; CDR3: CASSFLRTGTDDEAFF; DNA: TGTGCCAGCAGCTTCCTTCGGACAGGGACGGATGATGAAGCTTTCTTT
length: 14; size: NA; J: TRBJ2-5; D: TRBD2; V: TRBV2; CDR3: CASSETSGEETQYF; DNA: TGTGCCAGCAGTGAAACTAGCGGTGAAGAGACCCAGTACTTC
length: 13; size: NA; J: TRBJ1-1; D: NA; V: TRBV19; CDR3: CASSTRTDTEAFF; DNA: TGTGCCAGTAGTACCCGGACTGACACTGAAGCTTTCTTT
length: 12; size: few; J: TRBJ2-3; D: NA; V: TRBV11-3; CDR3: CASSLDSDTQYF; DNA: TGTGCCAGCAGCTTAGATAGTGATACGCAGTATTTT
length: 14; size: NA; J: TRBJ1-1; D: TRBD1; V: TRBV7-9; CDR3: CASSLRDSRTEAFF; DNA: TGTGCCAGCAGCTTACGGGACAGTAGAACTGAAGCTTTCTTT
length: 17; size: few; J: TRBJ2-1; D: TRBD2; V: TRBV5-1; CDR3: CASSPGLAGGIYNEQFF; DNA: TGCGCCAGCAGCCCGGGACTAGCGGGAGGCATCTACAATGAGCAGTTCTTC
length: 13; size: NA; J: TRBJ1-2; D: NA; V: TRBV12-5; CDR3: CASGYPRARGYTF; DNA: TGTGCTAGTGGTTACCCCAGGGCTCGAGGCTACACCTTC
length: 15; size: few; J: TRBJ2-7; D: TRBD1; V: TRBV7-9; CDR3: CASSPLGQGYYEQYF; DNA: TGTGCCAGCAGCCCTCTGGGACAGGGATACTACGAGCAGTACTTC
length: 14; size: NA; J: TRBJ2-7; D: NA; V: TRBV5-4; CDR3: CASSLGLEKYEQYF; DNA: TGTGCCAGCAGCTTGGGACTGGAGAAATACGAGCAGTACTTC
length: 19; size: few; J: TRBJ2-1; D: TRBD2; V: TRBV5-1; CDR3: CASSLVGLAGGGVYNEQFF; DNA: TGCGCCAGCAGCTTGGTGGGACTAGCGGGGGGAGGCGTTTACAATGAGCAGTTCTTC
length: 15; size: NA; J: TRBJ1-1; D: NA; V: TRBV7-3; CDR3: CASSLHGGENTEAFF; DNA: TGTGCCAGCAGCCTTCACGGGGGGGAGAACACTGAAGCTTTCTTT
length: 14; size: few; J: TRBJ1-2; D: NA; V: TRBV25-1; CDR3: CASSRTGTRYGYTF; DNA: TGTGCCAGCAGCCGAACCGGGACAAGATATGGCTACACCTTC
length: 17; size: few; J: TRBJ2-5; D: TRBD2; V: TRBV4-2; CDR3: CASSHSLKGGLEETQYF; DNA: TGTGCCAGCAGCCATAGCTTAAAAGGGGGACTAGAGGAGACCCAGTACTTC
length: 13; size: NA; J: TRBJ2-3; D: NA; V: TRBV5-1; CDR3: CASSLRTTDTQYF; DNA: TGCGCCAGCAGCTTGAGAACAACAGATACGCAGTATTTT
length: 16; size: NA; J: TRBJ2-5; D: TRBD2; V: TRBV7-6; CDR3: CASSSLVSGRAVTQYF; DNA: TGTGCCAGCAGCTCCCTAGTTAGCGGGAGGGCCGTAACCCAGTACTTC
length: 13; size: NA; J: TRBJ2-1; D: NA; V: TRBV7-6; CDR3: CASSLGGPNEQFF; DNA: TGTGCCAGCAGCTTAGGAGGTCCCAATGAGCAGTTCTTC
length: 15; size: few; J: TRBJ2-3; D: NA; V: TRBV13; CDR3: CASSLNIRSADTQYF; DNA: TGTGCCAGCAGCTTAAATATCAGGTCGGCAGATACGCAGTATTTT
length: 13; size: few; J: TRBJ2-7; D: NA; V: TRBV5-1; CDR3: CASSLARDYEQYF; DNA: TGCGCCAGCAGCTTGGCCCGAGACTACGAGCAGTACTTC
length: 13; size: NA; J: TRBJ2-2; D: NA; V: TRBV6-1; CDR3: CASRGGDTGELFF; DNA: TGTGCCAGCAGAGGGGGAGATACCGGGGAGCTGTTTTTT
length: 16; size: few; J: TRBJ2-1; D: TRBD2; V: TRBV19; CDR3: CASSIEERGGLDEQFF; DNA: TGTGCCAGTAGTATAGAGGAGCGGGGGGGTCTCGATGAGCAGTTCTTC
length: 13; size: few; J: TRBJ1-1; D: NA; V: TRBV12-5; CDR3: CASGLTGLTEAFF; DNA: TGTGCTAGTGGTTTGACGGGACTCACTGAAGCTTTCTTT
length: 14; size: few; J: TRBJ1-1; D: TRBD1; V: TRBV4-3; CDR3: CASSPRQGATEAFF; DNA: TGCGCCAGCAGCCCCCGACAGGGGGCCACTGAAGCTTTCTTT
length: 15; size: NA; J: TRBJ1-3; D: NA; V: TRBV7-6; CDR3: CASSLDPSSGNTIYF; DNA: TGTGCCAGCAGCTTAGACCCGAGCTCTGGAAACACCATATATTTT
length: 16; size: NA; J: TRBJ2-7; D: TRBD2; V: TRBV6-6; CDR3: CASSYEGLAGTREQYF; DNA: TGTGCCAGCAGTTACGAGGGGCTAGCGGGAACACGCGAGCAGTACTTC
length: 16; size: NA; J: TRBJ1-1; D: NA; V: TRBV28; CDR3: CASSFGGKGVHTEAFF; DNA: TGTGCCAGCAGTTTTGGGGGAAAGGGGGTTCACACTGAAGCTTTCTTT
length: 11; size: NA; J: TRBJ1-6; D: NA; V: TRBV5-8; CDR3: CASSFTSPLHF; DNA: TGTGCCAGCAGCTTCACATCACCCCTCCACTTT
length: 17; size: NA; J: TRBJ2-3; D: TRBD2; V: TRBV11-1; CDR3: CASSLTSGSGSTDTQYF; DNA: TGTGCCAGCAGCTTGACTAGCGGGAGCGGGTCCACAGATACGCAGTATTTT
length: 16; size: NA; J: TRBJ2-7; D: TRBD2; V: TRBV5-1; CDR3: CASSGRTGTSSGEQYF; DNA: TGCGCCAGCAGCGGAAGAACCGGGACTAGCAGTGGCGAGCAGTACTTC
length: 17; size: few; J: TRBJ2-3; D: TRBD1; V: TRBV15; CDR3: CATSTGLGTGSSDTQYF; DNA: TGTGCCACCAGCACAGGGCTCGGGACAGGATCATCAGATACGCAGTATTTT
length: 14; size: NA; J: TRBJ2-7; D: TRBD1; V: TRBV6-1; CDR3: CASSTRTGLHEQYF; DNA: TGTGCCAGCAGCACCCGGACAGGGTTGCACGAGCAGTACTTC
length: 16; size: few; J: TRBJ2-1; D: NA; V: TRBV7-9; CDR3: CASSLARPGSYNEQFF; DNA: TGTGCCAGCAGCTTAGCTCGTCCAGGGTCCTACAATGAGCAGTTCTTC
length: 16; size: few; J: TRBJ1-6; D: NA; V: TRBV5-4; CDR3: CASSLLGRGVNSPLHF; DNA: TGTGCCAGCAGCTTGTTGGGGCGAGGAGTTAATTCACCCCTCCACTTT